This TCR beta chain was documented in a study of cytomegalovirus exposure and HLA in healthy donors. At the level of the study: Under 85% of around 390 genotyped donors fell in the Caucasian-associated ancestry cluster. Study outcomes and limitations: The productive fraction for most TCR beta V segments was about 87% or about 30% in an earlier analysis.

A word on this clone: The antigen remains unidentified.

The CDR3 covers 15 residues. V lost 5 bases and J lost 1, with 14 bases in between. Germline-derived CDR1 and CDR2 are MNHEY and SMNVEV (reference sequence). Researchers ran the PCR with 60 Vbeta and 13 Jbeta primers. Assay used: immunoSEQ multiplex PCR; TCRdb lists only in-frame clones, some missing. The sample consists of some 220,000 clones, approximately 78% of them appearing once. The source of this sequence is a boy between 10 and 17 years old in good health and CMV-seronegative. This chain uses TRBV27 with TRBJ1-1, with D uncertain. The sample consisted of PBMCs. CDR3 in DNA: TGTGCCAGCAGTACCCCGGGGTCCTGGAACACTGAAGCTTTCTTT. This sequence encodes CASSTPGSWNTEAFF.